This TCR beta chain was documented in a study of radiotherapy plus CTLA-4 blockade in lung cancer. Study-level information: Disease control was present in around a third of patients, and objective responses in approximately 18%.

Chemo-refractory metastatic non-small-cell lung cancer patients underwent focal radiation alongside CTLA-4 blockade with ipilimumab. Study-wide findings and caveats: Clones of tumor-derived TCRs expanded in blood after radiotherapy plus ipilimumab. Best predicting response, reportedly, were early blood T cell clone dynamics, with interferon-beta.

The data were produced by immunoSEQ multiplex PCR, yet TCRdb's version contains in-frame clones alone and is incomplete. The table shows 25,000 to 35,000 clones, with more than 75% occurring only once. In this sample, this clone turned up a few times. What it recognizes is unknown. Material: peripheral blood, obtained from a patient treated with radiotherapy plus ipilimumab. The origin of this receptor is a human donor with non-small cell lung cancer who had stable disease on radiotherapy plus ipilimumab.

CDR3 loop: CASSPQPGRGNTEAFF. The CDR3 DNA reads as TGTGCCAGCAGCCCCCAACCGGGACGGGGGAACACTGAAGCTTTCTTT. J is TRBJ1-1 and V is TRBV9; a possible D gene is TRBD1 (5 bases). The germline CDR1 and CDR2 sequences are SGDLS and YYNGEE. V shed 4 bases and J shed 1 base, with 17 bases lying between them. This CDR3 comprises 16 residues.